The 3 T cell receptor beta chains in this list originate from one sample, sequenced in a study of T cells in Graves' hyperthyroidism and ophthalmopathy. RNA transcripts served as the template for amplifying TCR beta CDR3 regions. Using the HTBI primer set, a first-round RT-PCR was run on the TCR CDR3. TCRdb itself ran the multiplex PCR reads through MiXCR, one entry per CDR3 protein. The profile shows under 350,000 distinct CDR3 sequences, around 15% of them singletons. The specimen was blood. The receptors stem from a woman aged 40-49 years with Graves' ophthalmopathy.

This clonotype has at least ten counts. The chain joins TRBV6-2 or TRBV6-3 to TRBJ1-5, with 9 bases that match TRBD1. J was trimmed by 5 bases and V by 5 bases; bases with no gene match: 7. The germline V gene encodes CDR1 MNHEY and CDR2 SVGEGT. This CDR3 is built from 15 residues. The CDR3 spells CASSPPDRGHQPQHF. In DNA, the CDR3 is TGTGCCAGCAGTCCACCGGACAGGGGCCATCAGCCCCAGCATTTT.

The chain employs TRBV12-3 or TRBV12-4 and TRBJ2-5, with 11 bases aligning to TRBD2. The length of the CDR3 is 15 residues. J lost 3 bases, V lost 6 bases, and 6 bases had no gene match. CDR3 nucleotide sequence: TGTGCCAGCAGACCCGGGACTAGCGGAAAAGAGACCCAGTACTTC. Protein: CASRPGTSGKETQYF.

This clonotype was seen a few times. V gene TRBV6-2 or TRBV6-3 combines with J gene TRBJ2-3; TRBD2 agrees at 10 bases. Germline V gives CDR1 MNHEY, CDR2 SVGEGT. The CDR3 loop spans 14 amino acids. The V segment lost 7 bases and the J segment 3 bases; nucleotides outside the gene matches: 4. The CDR3 here is CASKRGGETDTQYF. CDR3 nucleotide sequence: TGTGCCAGCAAGCGGGGGGGCGAGACAGATACGCAGTATTTT.